The rows below give T cell receptor beta chains drawn from one sample of a study of identical twins. TCRdb reprocessed the 5' RACE reads with MiXCR, giving one entry per CDR3 protein. The repertoire has nearly 900,000 distinct CDR3 sequences, 9% to 15% of them found once; the top ten carry about 1.6%. The same sample was also used in a study of yellow fever vaccine responses in identical twins.

The source material was PBMCs. The source of these receptors is a woman aged 18-35 years in good health. CDR3s include the opening cysteine and the closing phenylalanine or tryptophan. D genes are given only for firm matches. Clone size is not always given. Where it is, it says once, few, many or a class for expanded clones.

v_call,clone_size,j_call,d_call,cdr3_nt,cdr3_aa
TRBV5-1,few,TRBJ1-1,-,TGCGCCAGCAGCTCCCGGGACACCGGGCGCACTGAAGCTTTCTTT,CASSSRDTGRTEAFF
TRBV2,-,TRBJ2-7,-,TGTGCCAGCACTAGCAGTTACTACGAGCAGTACTTC,CASTSSYYEQYF
TRBV18,few,TRBJ2-1,-,TGTGCCAGCTCACCGGAGGGCGTTGAGCAGTTCTTC,CASSPEGVEQFF
TRBV5-1,-,TRBJ2-1,TRBD2,TGCGCCAGCCAGGTCAAGGGCGGGAGTTTTGTTGAGCAGTTCTTC,CASQVKGGSFVEQFF
TRBV7-7,-,TRBJ2-1,TRBD1,TGTGCCAGCGCTGAACAGGGGAATGAGCAGTTCTTC,CASAEQGNEQFF
TRBV4-1,-,TRBJ2-1,TRBD1,TGCGCCAGCAGGGGGGACAGACCCTACAATGAGCAGTTCTTC,CASRGDRPYNEQFF
TRBV20-1,few,TRBJ2-2,TRBD1,TGCAGTGCTAGAGATCCGGAACAGGGGTTATTGCCCGGGGAGCTGTTTTTT,CSARDPEQGLLPGELFF
TRBV15,many,TRBJ2-5,-,TGTGCCACCAGCAGAGGACAGTCACAAGAGACCCAGTACTTC,CATSRGQSQETQYF
TRBV4-1,few,TRBJ2-1,-,TGCGCCAGCAGCCACCCCGGGTTCAATGAGCAGTTCTTC,CASSHPGFNEQFF
TRBV4-1,-,TRBJ1-6,-,TGCGCCAGCAGCCAAGAGGAGGGTCGGCAGGTGAATTCACCCCTCCACTTT,CASSQEEGRQVNSPLHF
TRBV7-2,-,TRBJ1-6,TRBD1,TGTGCCAGCAGCCTATTACAGGGGATCTCTTCACCCCTCCACTTT,CASSLLQGISSPLHF
TRBV6-1,-,TRBJ1-5,-,TGTGCCAGCAGGAAGGTAGAATATAGCAATCAGCCCCAGCATTTT,CASRKVEYSNQPQHF
TRBV25-1,many,TRBJ1-1,-,TGTGCCAGCAGTGAATTCGGGGGTCCCAACACTGAAGCTTTCTTT,CASSEFGGPNTEAFF
TRBV10-3,-,TRBJ2-7,-,TGTGCCATCAGCAGTGGTTGGGTAGCGGCCTCCTTCTACGAGCAGTACTTC,CAISSGWVAASFYEQYF
TRBV6-5,few,TRBJ2-7,-,TGTGCCAGCAGTTACTCGGCGGTAGCGAGAGGTTCTCCCTACGAGCAGTACTTC,CASSYSAVARGSPYEQYF
TRBV12-3/TRBV12-4,few,TRBJ2-2,-,TGTGCCAGCAGTTTTCAGGGGATGGGGGCCGGGGAGCTGTTTTTT,CASSFQGMGAGELFF
TRBV7-9,few,TRBJ1-6,-,TGTGCCGGCCAAGGAAGCAACATTAATTCACCCCTCCACTTT,CAGQGSNINSPLHF
TRBV20-1,few,TRBJ2-7,-,TGCAGTGCTAGGAAGCAGGGGCACGAGCAGTACTTC,CSARKQGHEQYF
TRBV7-8,few,TRBJ1-1,-,TGTGCCGGCGGGGGGGAAGGAAAGAACACTGAAGCTTTCTTT,CAGGGEGKNTEAFF
TRBV5-1,-,TRBJ1-2,-,TGCGCCAGCAGCCCGGAGGGGCGGACAAACTATGGCTACACCTTC,CASSPEGRTNYGYTF
TRBV3-1,-,TRBJ1-1,-,TGTGCCAGCAGCCTAAGAGGGCCGAGGAACACTGAAGCTTTCTTT,CASSLRGPRNTEAFF
TRBV4-2,-,TRBJ2-1,TRBD2,TGTGCCAGCAGCCAAGAGGCTAGCGGGGGGGCAGATGAGCAGTTCTTC,CASSQEASGGADEQFF
TRBV24-1,-,TRBJ2-1,TRBD2,TGTGCCACCAGTGCACTAGCGGGAGGGCGCAATGAGCAGTTCTTC,CATSALAGGRNEQFF
TRBV3-1,-,TRBJ2-1,-,TGTGCCAGCACCCAAGACAATCAGGTGTGGGACCGCAGCAATGAGCAGTTCTTC,CASTQDNQVWDRSNEQFF
TRBV7-3,-,TRBJ2-2,-,TGTGCCAGCAGCTTACAGGGCAGGATGACCGGGGAGCTGTTTTTT,CASSLQGRMTGELFF
TRBV20-1,-,TRBJ2-1,TRBD2,TGCAGTGCTCGGGGACTAGCCGTGGGCAATGAGCAGTTCTTC,CSARGLAVGNEQFF
TRBV20-1,once,TRBJ2-5,TRBD2,TGCAGTGCTAGCCCCCCCACGGCGGGAGTCCGGGAGACCCAGTACTTC,CSASPPTAGVRETQYF
TRBV7-9,few,TRBJ2-1,TRBD2,TGTGCCAGCAGCTTGAGCGGGAGTGGCGATGAGCAGTTCTTC,CASSLSGSGDEQFF
TRBV6-1,-,TRBJ2-7,-,TGTGCCAGCAGTGAAGTATCTCCGGTAGCGGCCTCCTACGAGCAGTACTTC,CASSEVSPVAASYEQYF
TRBV29-1,few,TRBJ2-1,-,TGCAGCGTTGAAAGTCGGCTGGGGCCGAATGAGCAGTTCTTC,CSVESRLGPNEQFF
TRBV3-1,-,TRBJ2-1,-,TGTGCCAGCAGCCAAGTAGAGGGAGGACTTTACAATGAGCAGTTCTTC,CASSQVEGGLYNEQFF
TRBV9,many,TRBJ2-1,TRBD2,TGTGCCAGCAGCGTAGACCAGACTAGCGGGGGTGAGCAGTTCTTC,CASSVDQTSGGEQFF
TRBV7-9,-,TRBJ2-5,TRBD2,TGTGCCAGCAGCCTAACACCGGGACTAGCGGCAGAGACCCAGTACTTC,CASSLTPGLAAETQYF
TRBV12-3/TRBV12-4,many,TRBJ1-1,-,TGTGCCAGCAGTCCAAGACAGGCGAACACTGAAGCTTTCTTT,CASSPRQANTEAFF
TRBV6-1,few,TRBJ2-3,TRBD1,TGTGCCAGCAGTGGGCAGGGGGTCCCAGATACGCAGTATTTT,CASSGQGVPDTQYF
TRBV12-3/TRBV12-4,-,TRBJ2-7,TRBD2,TGTGCCAGCAGTTTTTCCGGACTAGCGGGAGGAGGCCCCTACGAGCAGTACTTC,CASSFSGLAGGGPYEQYF
TRBV4-2,-,TRBJ1-5,TRBD1,TGTGCCAGCAGCCAAGATAGGGGAGGGACAGTTAATCAGCCCCAGCATTTT,CASSQDRGGTVNQPQHF
TRBV2,-,TRBJ2-2,TRBD2,TGTGCCAGCAGCGTAGCGGGATGGGTCACCGGGGAGCTGTTTTTT,CASSVAGWVTGELFF
TRBV7-9,-,TRBJ1-1,-,TGTGCCAGCAGGCCGGGAAACATGAACACTGAAGCTTTCTTT,CASRPGNMNTEAFF
TRBV4-2,many,TRBJ2-7,-,TGTGCCAGCAGCCAAGATCGCGGAGATCCTTACGAGCAGTACTTC,CASSQDRGDPYEQYF
TRBV20-1,few,TRBJ2-1,TRBD2,TGCAGTGCTATCTACGGGGGGGCCCTCGGTGAGCAGTTCTTC,CSAIYGGALGEQFF
TRBV29-1,-,TRBJ1-5,TRBD1,TGCAGCGTTGCGGGACAGGGAGGTCAGCCCCAGCATTTT,CSVAGQGGQPQHF
TRBV6-1,few,TRBJ1-4,-,TGTGCCAGCAGTGTCGGGACGTCGGGTGAAAAACTGTTTTTT,CASSVGTSGEKLFF
TRBV7-9,few,TRBJ2-5,-,TGTGCCAGCAGCCTCCCTAGGGGGGAGCAAGAGACCCAGTACTTC,CASSLPRGEQETQYF
TRBV27,-,TRBJ2-3,TRBD2,TGTGCCAGCAAATCGACTAGCGGGAGTACAGATACGCAGTATTTT,CASKSTSGSTDTQYF
TRBV4-1,-,TRBJ2-7,-,TGCGCCAGCAGCCAAGATAACGCCGCGGTCCTCGAGCAGTACTTC,CASSQDNAAVLEQYF
TRBV28,few,TRBJ2-3,TRBD2,TGTGCCAGCAGTGGACTAGAGCTAGCAGATACGCAGTATTTT,CASSGLELADTQYF
TRBV5-1,-,TRBJ1-1,-,TGCGCCAGCAGCTTGGCGACAGACTGGGGCACTGAAGCTTTCTTT,CASSLATDWGTEAFF